This is a list of T cell receptor beta chains from one sample in a study of T cell clonotyping in hematopoietic cell transplantation. Sequenced by immunoSEQ multiplex PCR; TCRdb stores in-frame clones only, minus some. Of over 7,500 clones in the sample, 95% to 98% were seen once. The sample was peripheral blood mononuclear cells, taken 100 days after allogeneic stem cell transplant. Source of these receptors: a male patient in his sixties who had an allogeneic stem cell transplant from a related donor, so the T cells may come from the graft donor. Some clones in this sample may be carry-over from other donors' samples. Both conserved end residues are part of each CDR3. A D gene is named only where the DNA matches it firmly. Rows give clone size only sometimes, using once, few, many, or a class for an expanded clone.

size	J	V	D	DNA	CDR3
NA	TRBJ2-3	TRBV7-8	NA	TGTGCCAGCAGCTTATATATGAGGGGTTCAGATACGCAGTATTTT	CASSLYMRGSDTQYF
NA	TRBJ1-6	TRBV30	NA	TGTGCCTGGAGTGGAACAGGGAATTCACCCCTCCACTTT	CAWSGTGNSPLHF
NA	TRBJ2-7	TRBV2	NA	TGTGCCAGCAATAGAGGGGGCTACGAGCAGTACTTC	CASNRGGYEQYF
NA	TRBJ1-2	TRBV7-9	NA	TGTGCCAGCAGCTTAGATCGGGGGAGGCAGGGCTACACCTTC	CASSLDRGRQGYTF
NA	TRBJ1-3	TRBV7-6	NA	TGTGCCAGCAGCTTCAGGGTCTTTACCTCCTCTGGAAACACCATATATTTT	CASSFRVFTSSGNTIYF
NA	TRBJ1-1	TRBV27	NA	TGTGCCAGCAGTCCAGTGGGGGCACGAACTGAAGCTTTCTTT	CASSPVGARTEAFF
NA	TRBJ1-5	TRBV4-1	TRBD1	TGCGCCAGCAGCCGGGACAGGGGGAGTAGCAATCAGCCCCAGCATTTT	CASSRDRGSSNQPQHF
NA	TRBJ1-2	TRBV5-4	NA	TGTGCCAGCAGCTCAGGGTATGGCTACACCTTC	CASSSGYGYTF
NA	TRBJ1-2	TRBV29-1	NA	TGCAGCGTTGCCCTGACAGCTAACTATGGCTACACCTTC	CSVALTANYGYTF
NA	TRBJ2-1	TRBV5-1	TRBD2	TGCGCCAGCAGCAACAGCCCTAGCGGGGGGGCCGGTGAGCAGTTCTTC	CASSNSPSGGAGEQFF
NA	TRBJ2-1	TRBV30	TRBD2	TGTGCCTGGAGTTTAGCGGGGGGCCATGAGCAGTTCTTC	CAWSLAGGHEQFF
NA	TRBJ2-7	TRBV7-2	TRBD1	TGTGCCAGCAGACCCGGGACAGTACGCGAGCAGTACTTC	CASRPGTVREQYF
NA	TRBJ2-7	TRBV20-1	NA	TGCAGTGCAAGGGGGGCCCACGAGCAGTACTTC	CSARGAHEQYF
NA	TRBJ2-7	TRBV5-4	NA	TGTGCCAGCAGCTTAGAGGAAGTGCAGTACTTC	CASSLEEVQYF
NA	TRBJ2-2	TRBV6-5	NA	TGTGCCAGCAGTAGGGCGAGCCCGAACACCGGGGAGCTGTTTTTT	CASSRASPNTGELFF
NA	TRBJ1-6	TRBV7-8	NA	TGTGCCAGCAGCGCGGGCCCTTTGAATTCACCCCTCCACTTT	CASSAGPLNSPLHF
NA	TRBJ2-1	TRBV29-1	TRBD2	TGCAGCGTTGAAGATCCGCGGACTAGCTCCTACAATGAGCAGTTCTTC	CSVEDPRTSSYNEQFF
NA	TRBJ1-4	TRBV7-6	NA	TGTGCCAGCAGCCAAAACCAGGGGAGCGGTGAAAAACTGTTTTTT	CASSQNQGSGEKLFF
NA	TRBJ2-7	TRBV28	TRBD2	TGTGCCAGCAGTGCGGGGGGGATCTACGAGCAGTACTTC	CASSAGGIYEQYF
NA	TRBJ1-1	TRBV11-1	NA	TGTGCCAGCAGCTTAGAGTTGAACACTGAAGCTTTCTTT	CASSLELNTEAFF
NA	TRBJ2-2	TRBV25-1	TRBD1	TGTGCCAGCAGCCAACAGGGGGACACCGGGGAGCTGTTTTTT	CASSQQGDTGELFF
NA	TRBJ2-3	TRBV29-1	NA	TGCAGCGACCGGGACCGCACAGATACGCAGTATTTT	CSDRDRTDTQYF
NA	TRBJ2-3	TRBV30	NA	TGTGCCTGGCGGGCGGGACTTACAGATACGCAGTATTTT	CAWRAGLTDTQYF
NA	TRBJ1-2	TRBV2	NA	TGTGCCAGCAAGGAAGGGACATACTGGGGCTACACCTTC	CASKEGTYWGYTF
NA	TRBJ2-7	TRBV4-1	NA	TGCGCCAGCAGCCAAGCGGTGGACTACGAGCAGTACTTC	CASSQAVDYEQYF
NA	TRBJ2-7	TRBV4-2	TRBD2	TGTGCCAGCAGCCGCGACAGCGGGGGGGGCTACGAGCAGTACTTC	CASSRDSGGGYEQYF
NA	TRBJ1-4	TRBV19	NA	TGTGCCAGTAGTATAGCCACAGGAACTAATGAAAAACTGTTTTTT	CASSIATGTNEKLFF
NA	TRBJ2-3	TRBV30	NA	TGTGCCTGGACAGCGTCCACAGATACGCAGTATTTT	CAWTASTDTQYF
NA	TRBJ2-7	TRBV6-1	NA	TGTGCCAGCAGTGAACCGGGACGCAAGACCTACGAGCAGTACTTC	CASSEPGRKTYEQYF
NA	TRBJ2-2	TRBV11-2	NA	TGTGCCAGCAGCCAGACAGCGGACGGCGGGGAGCTGTTTTTT	CASSQTADGGELFF
NA	TRBJ2-4	TRBV15	NA	TGTGCCACCAGCAGAGATCGGCAGGGGAGCGTTCAGTACTTC	CATSRDRQGSVQYF
once	TRBJ1-1	TRBV9	NA	TGTGCCAGCAGCGTTGGGGTTGGGTACACTGAAGCTTTCTTT	CASSVGVGYTEAFF
NA	TRBJ1-2	TRBV6-6	NA	TGTGCCTCGCGGGATATGAACTATGGCTACACCTTC	CASRDMNYGYTF
NA	TRBJ1-1	TRBV6-1	NA	TGTGCCAGCAGTGCGAGGCAGGGTGATACTGAAGCTTTCTTT	CASSARQGDTEAFF
NA	TRBJ1-5	TRBV28	NA	TGTGCCAGCAGTGCCCCCGGGGGAGCCGGACAGCCCCAGCATTTT	CASSAPGGAGQPQHF
NA	TRBJ1-6	TRBV2	NA	TGTGCCTGCAAGGGGGGCGGGACTATGAATTCACCCCTCCACTTT	CACKGGGTMNSPLHF
NA	TRBJ1-2	TRBV29-1	NA	TGCAGCGTTGAGGCAGGGGAGTCCTATGGCTACACCTTC	CSVEAGESYGYTF
NA	TRBJ1-2	TRBV28	TRBD1	TGTGCCAGCAGTTTGGGACAGGGCCTAGTAGGAGGCTACACCTTC	CASSLGQGLVGGYTF
NA	TRBJ1-2	TRBV28	NA	TGTGCCAGCAGTGTCCCGGGAGGAACCTTCGGCTACACCTTC	CASSVPGGTFGYTF
NA	TRBJ2-7	TRBV6-1	NA	TGTGCCAGCAGTGTGGGCCCCACGACCTACGAGCAGTACTTC	CASSVGPTTYEQYF
NA	TRBJ2-5	TRBV19	TRBD2	TGTGCCAGTCCTCTAGCGGGGGGCCTCCAAGAGACCCAGTACTTC	CASPLAGGLQETQYF
once	TRBJ2-2	TRBV5-1	NA	TGCGCCAGCAGCTTCTCGGGGGCGAACACCGGGGAGCTGTTTTTT	CASSFSGANTGELFF
NA	TRBJ2-5	TRBV6-5	TRBD2	TGTGCCAGCAGCCGACTAGCGGGGGGCCAAGAGACCCAGTACTTC	CASSRLAGGQETQYF
NA	TRBJ1-1	TRBV5-1	NA	TGCGCCAGCAGCTTGGGACAGGCAGTCACTGAAGCTTTCTTT	CASSLGQAVTEAFF